This T cell receptor (beta chain) was identified during a study of beta chain features in type 1 diabetes. Study-level points and caveats: TCRB CDR3s from Type 1 diabetes patients were moderately but significantly shorter in all four CD4+ subsets.

The authors reverse transcribed all of the isolated RNA, so sequencing captured expressed TCRB transcripts. The protocol was immunoSEQ multiplex PCR, while the TCRdb copy is restricted to in-frame clones and leaves out a portion. The sample includes under 200,000 clones, 10% of them seen just once. To note about this clone: The antigen is undetermined.

The CDR3 loop spans 14 amino acids. Germline values: CDR1 SGDLS, CDR2 YYNGEE. Trimming removed 3 bases from V and 4 bases from J, with 14 bases in between. The TCR comes from a man aged 25 to 45 with type 1 diabetes. This rearrangement joins TRBV9 to TRBJ2-7; TRBD2 is a possible D gene (6 bases). Sequencing used central memory CD4+ T cells from blood. CDR3 sequence reads: CASSANLGGYEQYF. For the CDR3, the DNA is TGTGCCAGCAGCGCAAATCTCGGGGGTTACGAGCAGTACTTC.